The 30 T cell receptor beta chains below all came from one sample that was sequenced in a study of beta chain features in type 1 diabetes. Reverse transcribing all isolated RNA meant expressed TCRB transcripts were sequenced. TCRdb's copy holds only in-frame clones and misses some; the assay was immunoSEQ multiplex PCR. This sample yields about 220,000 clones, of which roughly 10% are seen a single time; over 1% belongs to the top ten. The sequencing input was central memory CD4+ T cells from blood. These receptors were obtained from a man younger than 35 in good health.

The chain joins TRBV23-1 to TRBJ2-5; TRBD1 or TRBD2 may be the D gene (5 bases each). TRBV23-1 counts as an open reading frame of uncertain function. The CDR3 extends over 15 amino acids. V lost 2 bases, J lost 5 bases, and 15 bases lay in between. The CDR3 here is CASSQGDGGGETQYF. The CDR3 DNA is TGCGCCAGCAGTCAAGGGGACGGCGGCGGCGAGACCCAGTACTTC.

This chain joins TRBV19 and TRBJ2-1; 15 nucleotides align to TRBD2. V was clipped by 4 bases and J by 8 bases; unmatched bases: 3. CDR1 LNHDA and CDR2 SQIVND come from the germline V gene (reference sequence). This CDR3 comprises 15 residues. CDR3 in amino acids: CASSRGLAGGDEQFF. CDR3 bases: TGTGCCAGTAGTAGGGGACTAGCGGGAGGCGATGAGCAGTTCTTC. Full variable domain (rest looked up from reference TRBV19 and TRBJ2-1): DGGITQSPKYLFRKEGQNVTLSCEQNLNHDAMYWYRQDPGQGLRLIYYSQIVNDFQKGDIAEGYSVSREKKESFPLTVTSAQKNPTAFYLCASSRGLAGGDEQFFGPGTRLTVL.

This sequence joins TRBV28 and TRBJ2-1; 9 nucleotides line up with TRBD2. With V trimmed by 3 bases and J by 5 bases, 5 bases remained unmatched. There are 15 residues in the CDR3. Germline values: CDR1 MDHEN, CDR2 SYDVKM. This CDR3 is CASSFWASGDNEQFF. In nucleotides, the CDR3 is TGTGCCAGCAGTTTTTGGGCTAGCGGGGACAATGAGCAGTTCTTC.

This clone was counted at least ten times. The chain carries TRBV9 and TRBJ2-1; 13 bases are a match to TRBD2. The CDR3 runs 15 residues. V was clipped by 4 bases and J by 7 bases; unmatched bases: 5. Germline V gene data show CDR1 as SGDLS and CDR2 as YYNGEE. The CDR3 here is CASSFGLAGANEQFF. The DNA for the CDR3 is TGTGCCAGCAGCTTTGGACTAGCGGGAGCTAATGAGCAGTTCTTC. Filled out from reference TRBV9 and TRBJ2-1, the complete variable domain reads DSGVTQTPKHLITATGQRVTLRCSPRSGDLSVYWYQQSLDQGLQFLIQYYNGEERAKGNILERFSAQQFPDLHSELNLSSLELGDSALYFCASSFGLAGANEQFFGPGTRLTVL.

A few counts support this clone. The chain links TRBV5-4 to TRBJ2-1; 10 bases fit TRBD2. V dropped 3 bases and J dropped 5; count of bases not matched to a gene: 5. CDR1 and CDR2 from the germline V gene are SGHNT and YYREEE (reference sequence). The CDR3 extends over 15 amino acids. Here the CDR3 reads CASSSAGGPDNEQFF. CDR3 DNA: TGTGCCAGCAGCTCAGCGGGAGGGCCTGACAATGAGCAGTTCTTC.

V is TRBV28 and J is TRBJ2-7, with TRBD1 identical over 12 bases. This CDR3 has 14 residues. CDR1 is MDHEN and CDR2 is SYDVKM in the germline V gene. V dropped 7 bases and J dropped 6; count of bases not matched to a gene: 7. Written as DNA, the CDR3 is TGTGCCAGCAAACCGGGACAGGGGGCGTCCGAGCAGTACTTC. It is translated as CASKPGQGASEQYF. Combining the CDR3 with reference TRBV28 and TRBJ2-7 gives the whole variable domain DVKVTQSSRYLVKRTGEKVFLECVQDMDHENMFWYRQDPGLGLRLIYFSYDVKMKEKGDIPEGYSVSREKKERFSLILESASTNQTSMYLCASKPGQGASEQYFGPGTRLTVT.

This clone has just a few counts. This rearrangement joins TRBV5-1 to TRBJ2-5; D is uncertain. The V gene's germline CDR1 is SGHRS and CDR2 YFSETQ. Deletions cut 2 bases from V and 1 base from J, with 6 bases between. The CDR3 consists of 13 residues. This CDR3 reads CASSFGSQETQYF. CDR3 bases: TGCGCCAGCAGCTTTGGCAGCCAAGAGACCCAGTACTTC.

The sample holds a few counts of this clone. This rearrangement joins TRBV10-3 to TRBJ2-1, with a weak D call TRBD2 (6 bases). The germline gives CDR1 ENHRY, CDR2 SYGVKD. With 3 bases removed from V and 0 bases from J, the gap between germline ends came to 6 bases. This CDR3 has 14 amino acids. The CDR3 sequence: CAISDGSSYNEQFF. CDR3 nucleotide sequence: TGTGCCATCAGTGACGGGAGCTCCTACAATGAGCAGTTCTTC.

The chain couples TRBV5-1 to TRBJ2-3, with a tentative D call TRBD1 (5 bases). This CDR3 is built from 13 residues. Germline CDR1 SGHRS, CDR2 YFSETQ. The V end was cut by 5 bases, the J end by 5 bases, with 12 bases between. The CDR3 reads CASSWGHGDTQYF. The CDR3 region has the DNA TGCGCCAGCAGTTGGGGCCACGGAGATACGCAGTATTTT.

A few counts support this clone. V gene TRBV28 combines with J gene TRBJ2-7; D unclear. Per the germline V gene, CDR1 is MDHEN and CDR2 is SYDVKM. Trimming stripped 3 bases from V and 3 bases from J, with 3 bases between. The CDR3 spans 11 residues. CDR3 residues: CASSFGYEQYF. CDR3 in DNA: TGTGCCAGCAGTTTCGGCTACGAGCAGTACTTC.

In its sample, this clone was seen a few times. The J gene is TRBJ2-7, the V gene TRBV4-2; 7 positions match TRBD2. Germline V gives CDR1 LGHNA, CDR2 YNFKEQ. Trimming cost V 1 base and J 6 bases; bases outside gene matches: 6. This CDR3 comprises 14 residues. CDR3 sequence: CASSQGGTISEQYF. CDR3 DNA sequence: TGTGCCAGCAGCCAAGGAGGGACTATAAGCGAGCAGTACTTC.

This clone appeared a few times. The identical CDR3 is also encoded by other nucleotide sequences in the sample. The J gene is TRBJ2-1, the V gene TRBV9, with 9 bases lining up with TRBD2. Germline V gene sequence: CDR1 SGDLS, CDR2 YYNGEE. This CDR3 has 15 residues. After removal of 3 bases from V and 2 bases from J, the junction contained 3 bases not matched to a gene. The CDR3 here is CASSGLAVPYNEQFF. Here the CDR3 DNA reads TGTGCCAGCAGCGGACTAGCGGTACCCTACAATGAGCAGTTCTTC.

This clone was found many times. In nucleotides, the CDR3 is TGCAGCGTTGAAAACCGGGACAGGGAGCAGTTCTTC. This encodes CSVENRDREQFF. The chain recombines TRBV29-1 with TRBJ2-1, with 8 bases lining up with TRBD1. Germline CDR1 reads SQVTM; CDR2 reads ANQGSEA. The CDR3 runs to 12 residues. The junction had 4 bases not matched to a gene; V was cut back by 2 bases and J by 10 bases.

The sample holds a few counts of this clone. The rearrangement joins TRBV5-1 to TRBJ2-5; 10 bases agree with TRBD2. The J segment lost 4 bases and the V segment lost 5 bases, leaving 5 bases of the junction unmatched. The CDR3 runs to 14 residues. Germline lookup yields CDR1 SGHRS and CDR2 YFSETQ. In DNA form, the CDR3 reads TGCGCCAGCAGTGAAGCGGGAGGGCCAGAGACCCAGTACTTC. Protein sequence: CASSEAGGPETQYF.

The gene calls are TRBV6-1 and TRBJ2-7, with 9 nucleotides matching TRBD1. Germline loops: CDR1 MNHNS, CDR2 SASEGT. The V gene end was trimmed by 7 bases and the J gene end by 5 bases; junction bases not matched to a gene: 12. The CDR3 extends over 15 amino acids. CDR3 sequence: CASTGWGQGGDEQYF. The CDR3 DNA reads TGTGCCAGCACGGGTTGGGGACAGGGCGGCGACGAGCAGTACTTC.

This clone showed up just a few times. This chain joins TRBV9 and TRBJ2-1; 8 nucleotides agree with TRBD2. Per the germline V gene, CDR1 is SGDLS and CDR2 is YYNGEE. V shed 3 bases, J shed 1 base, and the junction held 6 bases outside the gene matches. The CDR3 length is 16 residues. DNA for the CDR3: TGTGCCAGCAGCGCCGCGGGACTAGGTTCCTACAATGAGCAGTTCTTC. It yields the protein CASSAAGLGSYNEQFF.

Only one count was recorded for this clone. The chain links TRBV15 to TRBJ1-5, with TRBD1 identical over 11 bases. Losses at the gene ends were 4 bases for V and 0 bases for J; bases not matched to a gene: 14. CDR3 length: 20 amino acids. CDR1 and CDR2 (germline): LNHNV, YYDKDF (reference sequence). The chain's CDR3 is CATSKTIGQGATYSNQPQHF. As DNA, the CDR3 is TGTGCCACCAGCAAGACGATTGGACAGGGGGCTACGTATAGCAATCAGCCCCAGCATTTT. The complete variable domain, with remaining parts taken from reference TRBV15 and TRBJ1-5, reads DAMVIQNPRYQVTQFGKPVTLSCSQTLNHNVMYWYQQKSSQAPKLLFHYYDKDFNNEADTPDNFQSRRPNTSFCFLDIRSPGLGDTAMYLCATSKTIGQGATYSNQPQHFGDGTRLSIL.

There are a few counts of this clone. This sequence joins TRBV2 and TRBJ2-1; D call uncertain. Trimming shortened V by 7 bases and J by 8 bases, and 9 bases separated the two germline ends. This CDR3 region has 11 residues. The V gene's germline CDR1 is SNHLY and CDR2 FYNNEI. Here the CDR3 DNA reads TGTGCCAGCAAGGTAAGCGATGAGCAGTTCTTC. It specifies CASKVSDEQFF.

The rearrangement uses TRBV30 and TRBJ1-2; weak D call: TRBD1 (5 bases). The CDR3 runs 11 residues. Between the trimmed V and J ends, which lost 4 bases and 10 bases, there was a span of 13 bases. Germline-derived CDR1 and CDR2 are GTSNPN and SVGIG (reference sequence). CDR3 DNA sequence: TGTGCCTGGACTCGACGGGGGGACTACACCTTC. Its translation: CAWTRRGDYTF.

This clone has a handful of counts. CDR3 sequence: CASSLARGSVGQETQYF. The CDR3 coding sequence is TGTGCCAGCAGCTTAGCGCGGGGTAGCGTGGGGCAGGAGACCCAGTACTTC. The V gene is TRBV7-8, the J gene TRBJ2-5; tentatively, D is TRBD2 (6 bases). Germline CDR1 is SGHVS and CDR2 is FQNEAQ. This CDR3 region has 17 residues. V was shortened by 0 bases and J by 5 bases, with 19 bases between the two germline ends.

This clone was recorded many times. The CDR3 DNA reads as TGTGCCAGCAGCCAAGAAACTAGCACAGATACGCAGTATTTT. Protein: CASSQETSTDTQYF. The rearrangement links TRBV4-2 to TRBJ2-3, with D unclear. Germline V gene sequence: CDR1 LGHNA, CDR2 YNFKEQ. The CDR3 is 14 residues long. The ends were cut back, 0 bases at V and 0 bases at J, with 4 bases in the middle.

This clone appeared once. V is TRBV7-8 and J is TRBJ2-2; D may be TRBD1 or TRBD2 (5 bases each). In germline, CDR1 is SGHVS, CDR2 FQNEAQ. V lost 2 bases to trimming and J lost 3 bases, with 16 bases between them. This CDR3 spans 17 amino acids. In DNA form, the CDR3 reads TGTGCCAGCAGCTTAAGAGCTTGGGGGAGAGACACCGGGGAGCTGTTTTTT. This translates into CASSLRAWGRDTGELFF.

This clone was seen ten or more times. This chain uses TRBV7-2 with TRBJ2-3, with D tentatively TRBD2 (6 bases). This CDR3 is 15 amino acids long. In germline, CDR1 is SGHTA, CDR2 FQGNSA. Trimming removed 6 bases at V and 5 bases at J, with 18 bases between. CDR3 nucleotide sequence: TGTGCCAGCAGGCATCCGGAGGGCCTGGTAGATACGCAGTATTTT. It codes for CASRHPEGLVDTQYF.

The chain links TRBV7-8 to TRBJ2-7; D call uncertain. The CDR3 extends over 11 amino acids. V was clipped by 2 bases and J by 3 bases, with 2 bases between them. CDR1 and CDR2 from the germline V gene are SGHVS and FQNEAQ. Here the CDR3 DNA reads TGTGCCAGCAGCTTATACTACGAGCAGTACTTC. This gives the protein CASSLYYEQYF.

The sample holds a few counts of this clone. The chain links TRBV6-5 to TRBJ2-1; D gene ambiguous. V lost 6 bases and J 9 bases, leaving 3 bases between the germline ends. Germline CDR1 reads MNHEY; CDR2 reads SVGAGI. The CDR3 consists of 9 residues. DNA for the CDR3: TGTGCCAGCAGATGTGAGCAGTTCTTC. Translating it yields CASRCEQFF.

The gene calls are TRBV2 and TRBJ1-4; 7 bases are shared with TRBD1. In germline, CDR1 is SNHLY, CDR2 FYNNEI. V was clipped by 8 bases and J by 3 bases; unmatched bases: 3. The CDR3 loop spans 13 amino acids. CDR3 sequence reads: CASQGQPNEKLFF. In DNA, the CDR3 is TGTGCCAGCCAGGGACAGCCTAATGAAAAACTGTTTTTT. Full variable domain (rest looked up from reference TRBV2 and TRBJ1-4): EPEVTQTPSHQVTQMGQEVILRCVPISNHLYFYWYRQILGQKVEFLVSFYNNEISEKSEIFDDQFSVERPDGSNFTLKIRSTKLEDSAMYFCASQGQPNEKLFFGSGTQLSVL.

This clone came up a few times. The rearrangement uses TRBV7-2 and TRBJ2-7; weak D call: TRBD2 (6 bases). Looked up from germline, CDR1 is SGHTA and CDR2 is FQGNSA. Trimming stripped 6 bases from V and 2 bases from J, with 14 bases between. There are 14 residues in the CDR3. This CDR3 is CASRATRSTYEQYF. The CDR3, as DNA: TGTGCCAGCAGGGCGACTAGGTCGACCTACGAGCAGTACTTC.

The CDR3 DNA reads TGCAGTGCTGAAGAACAGGTGGAGCAGTTCTTC. Translating it yields CSAEEQVEQFF. The genes are TRBV20-1 and TRBJ2-1; D might be TRBD1 (5 bases). In germline, CDR1 is DFQATT, CDR2 SNEGSKA (reference sequence). This CDR3 has 11 amino acids. V was trimmed by 5 bases and J by 10 bases, leaving 12 bases between them.

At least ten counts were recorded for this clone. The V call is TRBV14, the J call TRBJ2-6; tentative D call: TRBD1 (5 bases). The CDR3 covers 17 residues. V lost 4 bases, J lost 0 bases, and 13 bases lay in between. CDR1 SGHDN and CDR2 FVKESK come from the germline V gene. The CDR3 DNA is TGTGCCAGCAGCCCCCTTGGACATATCTCTGGGGCCAACGTCCTGACTTTC. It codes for CASSPLGHISGANVLTF.

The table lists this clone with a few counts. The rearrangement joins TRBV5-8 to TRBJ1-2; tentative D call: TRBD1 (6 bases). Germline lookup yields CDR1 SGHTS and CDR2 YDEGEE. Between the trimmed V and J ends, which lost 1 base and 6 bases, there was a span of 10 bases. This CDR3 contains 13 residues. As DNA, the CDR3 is TGTGCCAGCAGCTTGACCCACAGGGATGGCTACACCTTC. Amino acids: CASSLTHRDGYTF.